One sample yielded the 24 T cell receptor beta chains listed below, sequenced in a study of T cell responses to AZD1222 COVID-19 vaccine. The assay was immunoSEQ multiplex PCR, and TCRdb's table has in-frame clones only and misses some. The table shows about 120,000 clones, with under 90% occurring only once. Sample: peripheral blood, taken on day 0 of AZD1222 vaccination. The receptor source for this set is an adult in good health.

The rearrangement uses TRBV7-2 and TRBJ1-5; TRBD1 aligns across 7 bases. The V and J ends lost 5 bases and 4 bases, in that order; junction bases with no gene match: 11. Per the germline V gene, CDR1 is SGHTA and CDR2 is FQGNSA. CDR3 length: 16 residues. In nucleotides, the CDR3 is TGTGCCAGCAGCCCTAAGACAGGGTCTTGGAATCAGCCCCAGCATTTT. This sequence encodes CASSPKTGSWNQPQHF.

The sample holds a few counts of this clone. The V gene is TRBV10-1, the J gene TRBJ2-1; 8 bases fit TRBD1. This CDR3 is 16 amino acids long. V was clipped by 6 bases and J by 6 bases; unmatched bases: 13. Germline loops: CDR1 WNHNN, CDR2 SYGVQD (reference sequence). The CDR3 sequence: CASSQNGQGWGNEQFF. For the CDR3, the DNA is TGCGCCAGCAGCCAAAACGGACAGGGTTGGGGCAATGAGCAGTTCTTC.

The chain carries TRBV10-3 and TRBJ1-1; TRBD1 might be the D (5 bases). This CDR3 spans 11 amino acids. V lost 8 bases, J lost 4 bases, and 8 bases lay in between. CDR1 ENHRY and CDR2 SYGVKD come from the germline V gene. For the CDR3, the DNA is TGTGCCATCGGGGGGGGCACTGAAGCTTTCTTT. Translating gives CAIGGGTEAFF.

The chain joins TRBV7-8 to TRBJ1-2; 7 positions agree with TRBD1. Germline V gene lookup returns CDR1 SGHVS and CDR2 FQNEAQ. CDR3 size: 17 residues. Unmatched junction bases numbered 12, after V lost 5 bases and J lost 0 bases. Written as DNA, the CDR3 is TGTGCCAGCAGCAACCCCCAACTGACAGGGACTAACTATGGCTACACCTTC. Its translation is CASSNPQLTGTNYGYTF.

This clone has only one observation. The genes are TRBV27 and TRBJ1-2; D perhaps matches TRBD1 (5 bases). The CDR3 contains 14 residues. CDR1 and CDR2 (germline): MNHEY, SMNVEV (reference sequence). The V end lost 5 bases, the J end lost 4 bases, and 14 bases lay between the germline ends. This chain's CDR3 is CASSTQRGIYGYTF. The CDR3 DNA is TGTGCCAGCAGTACCCAAAGGGGAATCTATGGCTACACCTTC.

The chain combines TRBV3-1 (or the pseudogene TRBV3-2) with TRBJ2-3, with D perhaps TRBD1 (6 bases). The CDR3 runs 14 residues. V was cut by 3 bases and J by 2 bases, with 9 bases left in between. Germline V gene sequence: CDR1 LGHDT, CDR2 YNNKEL (reference sequence). This CDR3 reads CASSHWDNTDTQYF. In DNA form, the CDR3 reads TGTGCCAGCAGCCATTGGGACAACACAGATACGCAGTATTTT.

The chain is built from TRBV6-4 and TRBJ2-3; possibly TRBD1 for D (7 bases). Germline CDR1 is MRHNA and CDR2 is SNTAGT. The CDR3 loop spans 14 amino acids. V was trimmed by 3 bases and J by 5 bases, leaving 12 bases between them. The CDR3, as DNA: TGTGCCAGCAGTGAGGAGGGGGCGGAAGATACGCAGTATTTT. Protein sequence: CASSEEGAEDTQYF.

This clone was recorded only once. The chain couples TRBV2 to TRBJ1-2, with no clear D. Germline lookup yields CDR1 SNHLY and CDR2 FYNNEI. Trimming took off 2 bases at V and 8 bases at J, with 12 bases between the two ends. The CDR3 consists of 13 residues. CDR3 DNA: TGTGCCAGCAGTGAACTGGGCATTCGGGGCTACACCTTC. Translating it yields CASSELGIRGYTF. The complete variable domain, with remaining parts taken from reference TRBV2 and TRBJ1-2, reads EPEVTQTPSHQVTQMGQEVILRCVPISNHLYFYWYRQILGQKVEFLVSFYNNEISEKSEIFDDQFSVERPDGSNFTLKIRSTKLEDSAMYFCASSELGIRGYTFGSGTRLTVV.

The chain carries TRBV5-1 and TRBJ1-5; no clear D. The CDR3 has 15 residues. The germline V gene encodes CDR1 SGHRS and CDR2 YFSETQ. With 0 bases removed from V and 7 bases from J, the gap between germline ends came to 14 bases. This CDR3 is CASSLDGTMGQPQHF. The CDR3 region has the DNA TGCGCCAGCAGCTTGGACGGCACCATGGGACAGCCCCAGCATTTT.

The chain uses TRBV6-2 or TRBV6-3 and TRBJ2-7; possible D gene TRBD2, 5 bases. V dropped 6 bases and J dropped 2 bases, with 11 bases sitting between them. The CDR3 contains 13 residues. Germline CDR1 MNHEY, CDR2 SVGEGT. CDR3 region: CASSPGVPYEQYF. The DNA for the CDR3 is TGTGCCAGCAGCCCCGGGGTTCCCTACGAGCAGTACTTC.

The chain is built from TRBV3-1 (or the pseudogene TRBV3-2) and TRBJ1-1; D ambiguous. Trimming shortened V by 5 bases and J by 0 bases, and 16 bases separated the two germline ends. Germline CDR1 is LGHDT and CDR2 is YNNKEL (reference sequence). The CDR3 sequence is 16 residues long. The CDR3 DNA follows: TGTGCCAGCAGCAGTAGAAGAAAGTGTGTGAACACTGAAGCTTTCTTT. It specifies CASSSRRKCVNTEAFF.

This clone came up a few times. In DNA form, the CDR3 reads TGCGCCAGCAGCCAAGAGTACCACAGTTCCTACGAGCAGTACTTC. This gives the protein CASSQEYHSSYEQYF. The chain employs TRBV4-3 and TRBJ2-7; no clear D gene. The V end was cut by 0 bases, the J end by 1 base, with 10 bases between. Germline-derived CDR1 and CDR2 are LGHNA and YSLEER. There are 15 residues in the CDR3.

V and J are TRBV5-6 and TRBJ2-5; D is unclear. V was clipped by 4 bases and J by 0 bases, with 25 bases between them. Germline loops: CDR1 SGHDT, CDR2 YYEEEE. The CDR3 length is 19 residues. CDR3 sequence: CASSPPYTFVLRNQETQYF. The CDR3 bases are TGTGCCAGCAGCCCCCCCTATACATTCGTATTACGGAACCAAGAGACCCAGTACTTC.

This chain connects TRBV10-3 to TRBJ1-5, with TRBD1 matching 7 bases. With 6 bases clipped from V and 6 bases from J, the junction kept 14 bases outside the gene matches. The V gene's germline CDR1 is ENHRY and CDR2 SYGVKD. This CDR3 has 16 amino acids. DNA for the CDR3: TGTGCCATCAGCCCGGCCCCGGGACAGAGTCTTCAGCCCCAGCATTTT. Residues: CAISPAPGQSLQPQHF.

This sequence joins TRBV7-9 and TRBJ1-1; the D is unclear. The CDR3 is made up of 12 amino acids. Trimming removed 5 bases from V and 3 bases from J, with 7 bases in between. Per the germline V gene, CDR1 is SEHNR and CDR2 is FQNEAQ (reference sequence). CDR3 sequence reads: CASSPRYTEAFF. The CDR3 coding sequence is TGTGCCAGCAGCCCTCGCTACACTGAAGCTTTCTTT.

As regards this clone: Other nucleotide sequences from this sample produce the same CDR3. The rearrangement uses TRBV7-9 and TRBJ1-2; D remains ambiguous. This CDR3 region has 13 residues. Germline CDR1 reads SEHNR; CDR2 reads FQNEAQ (reference sequence). V lost 5 bases to trimming and J lost 4 bases, with 11 bases between them. CDR3 region: CASSLGPSYGYTF. The CDR3 DNA reads TGTGCCAGCAGCCTCGGACCCAGCTATGGCTACACCTTC.

The genes are TRBV4-2 and TRBJ1-1, with unresolved D. CDR1 LGHNA and CDR2 YNFKEQ come from the germline V gene. Trimming removed 2 bases from V and 3 bases from J, with 10 bases in between. This CDR3 comprises 14 residues. CDR3 residues: CASSQKVSHTEAFF. The CDR3 DNA is TGTGCCAGCAGCCAAAAGGTCTCCCACACTGAAGCTTTCTTT.

The rearrangement joins TRBV12-3 or TRBV12-4 to TRBJ1-5; TRBD1 matches 9 bases. V lost 6 bases to trimming and J lost 5 bases; unmatched junction nucleotides: 2. The CDR3 length is 13 residues. CDR3 sequence (DNA): TGTGCCAGCAGCCGACAGGGGGATCAGCCCCAGCATTTT. Encoded protein: CASSRQGDQPQHF.

In its sample, this clone was seen a few times. The chain links TRBV7-8 to TRBJ2-3, with D possibly TRBD2 on 5 matching bases. The CDR3 contains 11 residues. Trimming pared 5 bases from V and 6 bases from J, leaving 6 bases between. Germline-derived CDR1 and CDR2 are SGHVS and FQNEAQ. The CDR3 region is CASSRGDTQYF. The CDR3 region has the DNA TGTGCCAGCAGCAGAGGGGATACGCAGTATTTT.

V gene TRBV25-1 combines with J gene TRBJ2-5, with D perhaps TRBD2 (7 bases). Germline CDR1 and CDR2: MGHDK and SYGVNS. The CDR3 spans 14 residues. V was pared by 6 bases and J by 1 base, with 12 bases between. DNA of the CDR3: TGTGCCAGCAGCCCTGGGGGGGCCCAAGAGACCCAGTACTTC. It specifies CASSPGGAQETQYF.

The J gene is TRBJ2-3, the V gene TRBV5-8; unclear D gene. V was shortened by 0 bases and J by 8 bases, with 13 bases between the two germline ends. Germline-derived CDR1 and CDR2 are SGHTS and YDEGEE. This CDR3 is built from 14 residues. The CDR3 region has the DNA TGTGCCAGCAGCTTGGTAGTAAATGGGCCTACGCAGTATTTT. This translates into CASSLVVNGPTQYF.

This chain links TRBV28 with TRBJ2-2, with 8 nucleotides matching TRBD1. The V and J ends lost 1 base and 8 bases, in that order; junction bases with no gene match: 6. Germline-derived CDR1 and CDR2 are MDHEN and SYDVKM. The length of the CDR3 is 15 residues. CDR3 region: CASSLLQGGPGELFF. The DNA for the CDR3 is TGTGCCAGCAGTTTATTACAGGGGGGCCCGGGGGAGCTGTTTTTT.

This chain links TRBV6-5 with TRBJ2-7; 11 nucleotides match TRBD1. The CDR3 sequence is 14 residues long. The V and J ends lost 5 bases and 5 bases, in that order; junction bases with no gene match: 5. Germline V gene data show CDR1 as MNHEY and CDR2 as SVGAGI. Written as DNA, the CDR3 is TGTGCCAGCAGTAAGGACAGGGGGCTGCACGAGCAGTACTTC. Its translation: CASSKDRGLHEQYF.

This clone was recorded a few times. The chain employs TRBV2 and TRBJ1-5; D is perhaps TRBD1 (6 bases). With 1 base removed from V and 6 bases from J, the gap between germline ends came to 7 bases. Germline CDR1 and CDR2: SNHLY and FYNNEI. The CDR3 sequence is 13 residues long. The DNA for the CDR3 is TGTGCCAGCAGTGAAGAGGGGGGTCAGCCCCAGCATTTT. The encoded protein is CASSEEGGQPQHF. The whole variable domain, remainder taken from reference TRBV2 and TRBJ1-5, is EPEVTQTPSHQVTQMGQEVILRCVPISNHLYFYWYRQILGQKVEFLVSFYNNEISEKSEIFDDQFSVERPDGSNFTLKIRSTKLEDSAMYFCASSEEGGQPQHFGDGTRLSIL.